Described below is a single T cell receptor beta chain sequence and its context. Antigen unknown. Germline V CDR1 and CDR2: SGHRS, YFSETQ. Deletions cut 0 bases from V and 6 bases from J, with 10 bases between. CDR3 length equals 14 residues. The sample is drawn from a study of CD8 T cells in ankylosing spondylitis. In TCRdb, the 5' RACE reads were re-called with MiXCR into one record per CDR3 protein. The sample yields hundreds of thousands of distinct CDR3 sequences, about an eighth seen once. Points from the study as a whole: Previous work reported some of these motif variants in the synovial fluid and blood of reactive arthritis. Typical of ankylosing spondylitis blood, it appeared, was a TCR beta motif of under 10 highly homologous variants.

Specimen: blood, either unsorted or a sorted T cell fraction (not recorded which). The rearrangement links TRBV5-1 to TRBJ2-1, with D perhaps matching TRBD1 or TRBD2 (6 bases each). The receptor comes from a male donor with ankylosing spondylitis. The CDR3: CASSLAGATNEQFF. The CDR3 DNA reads TGCGCCAGCAGCTTGGCGGGGGCTACCAATGAGCAGTTCTTC.